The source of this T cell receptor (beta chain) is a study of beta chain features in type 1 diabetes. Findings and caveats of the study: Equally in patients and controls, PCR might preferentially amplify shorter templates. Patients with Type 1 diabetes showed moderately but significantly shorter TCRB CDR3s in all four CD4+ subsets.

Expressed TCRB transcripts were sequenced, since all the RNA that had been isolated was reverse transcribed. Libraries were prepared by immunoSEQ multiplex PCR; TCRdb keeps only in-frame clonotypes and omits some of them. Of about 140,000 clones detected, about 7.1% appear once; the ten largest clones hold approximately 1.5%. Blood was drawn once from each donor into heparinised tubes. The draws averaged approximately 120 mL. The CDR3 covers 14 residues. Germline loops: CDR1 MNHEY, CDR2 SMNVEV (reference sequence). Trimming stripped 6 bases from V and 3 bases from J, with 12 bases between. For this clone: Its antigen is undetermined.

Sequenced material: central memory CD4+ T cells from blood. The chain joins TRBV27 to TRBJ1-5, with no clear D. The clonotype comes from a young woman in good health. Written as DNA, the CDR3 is TGTGCCAGCAGCCCTTATTTAAACAATCAGCCCCAGCATTTT. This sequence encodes CASSPYLNNQPQHF.